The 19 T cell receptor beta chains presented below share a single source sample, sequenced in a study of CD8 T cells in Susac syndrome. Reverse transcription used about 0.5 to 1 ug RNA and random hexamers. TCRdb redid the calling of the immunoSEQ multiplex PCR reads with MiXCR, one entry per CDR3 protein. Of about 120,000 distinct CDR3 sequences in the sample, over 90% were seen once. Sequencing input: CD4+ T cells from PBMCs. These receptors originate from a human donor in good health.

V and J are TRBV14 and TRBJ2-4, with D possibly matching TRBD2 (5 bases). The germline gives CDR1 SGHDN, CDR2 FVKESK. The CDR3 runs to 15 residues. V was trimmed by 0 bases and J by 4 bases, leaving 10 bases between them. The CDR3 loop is CASSQELPGKNIQYF. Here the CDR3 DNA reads TGTGCCAGCAGCCAAGAATTACCGGGAAAAAACATTCAGTACTTC.

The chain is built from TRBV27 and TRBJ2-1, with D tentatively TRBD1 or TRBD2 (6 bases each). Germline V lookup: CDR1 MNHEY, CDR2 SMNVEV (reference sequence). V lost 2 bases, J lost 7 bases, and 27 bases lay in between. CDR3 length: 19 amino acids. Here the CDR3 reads CASSLIGLGGEVKLNEQFF. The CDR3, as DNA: TGTGCCAGCAGTTTAATCGGTCTGGGGGGCGAAGTGAAATTGAATGAGCAGTTCTTC.

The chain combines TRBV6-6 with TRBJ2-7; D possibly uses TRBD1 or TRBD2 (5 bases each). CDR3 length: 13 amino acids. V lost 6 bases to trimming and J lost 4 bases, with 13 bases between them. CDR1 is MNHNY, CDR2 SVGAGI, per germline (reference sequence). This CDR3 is CASRSGTQYEQYF. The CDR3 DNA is TGTGCCAGCAGATCCGGGACCCAGTACGAGCAGTACTTC.

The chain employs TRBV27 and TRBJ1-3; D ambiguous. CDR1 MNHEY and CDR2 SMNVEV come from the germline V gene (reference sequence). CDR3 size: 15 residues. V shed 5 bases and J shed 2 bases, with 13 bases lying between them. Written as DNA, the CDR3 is TGTGCCAGCAGTCCCAACAGTATAGCTGGAAACACCATATATTTT. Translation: CASSPNSIAGNTIYF.

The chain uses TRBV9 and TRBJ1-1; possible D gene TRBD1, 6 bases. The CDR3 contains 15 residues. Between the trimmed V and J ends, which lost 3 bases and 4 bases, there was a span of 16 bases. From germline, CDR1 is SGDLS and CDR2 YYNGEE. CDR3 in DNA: TGTGCCAGCAGCGCGAGGGAACAGGGCCCCACTGAAGCTTTCTTT. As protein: CASSAREQGPTEAFF.

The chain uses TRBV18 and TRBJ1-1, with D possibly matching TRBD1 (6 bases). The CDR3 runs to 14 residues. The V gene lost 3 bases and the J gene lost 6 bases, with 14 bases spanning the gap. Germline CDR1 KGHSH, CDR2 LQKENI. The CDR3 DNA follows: TGTGCCAGCTCACCGCCCAACAACAGGGCTGAAGCTTTCTTT. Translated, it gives CASSPPNNRAEAFF.

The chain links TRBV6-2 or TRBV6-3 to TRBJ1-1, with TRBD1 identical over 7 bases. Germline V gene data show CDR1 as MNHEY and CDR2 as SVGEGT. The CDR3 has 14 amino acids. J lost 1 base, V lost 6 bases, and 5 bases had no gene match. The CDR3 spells CASRTGQPNTEAFF. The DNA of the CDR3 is TGTGCCAGCAGGACGGGACAGCCGAACACTGAAGCTTTCTTT.

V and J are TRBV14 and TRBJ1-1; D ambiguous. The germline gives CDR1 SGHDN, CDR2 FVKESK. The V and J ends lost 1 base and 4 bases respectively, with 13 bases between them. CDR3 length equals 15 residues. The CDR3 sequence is CASSQVFQVTTEAFF. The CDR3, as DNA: TGTGCCAGCAGCCAAGTCTTCCAGGTTACCACTGAAGCTTTCTTT.

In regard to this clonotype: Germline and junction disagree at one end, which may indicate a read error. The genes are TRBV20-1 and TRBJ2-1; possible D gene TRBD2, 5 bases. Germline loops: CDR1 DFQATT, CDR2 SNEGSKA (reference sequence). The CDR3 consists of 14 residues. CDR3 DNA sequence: TGCAGTGCTGGAGAGGGCGGATCCTACAATGAGCAGTTCTTC. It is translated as CSAGEGGSYNEQFF.

DNA of the CDR3: TGTGCCATCAGTGGGCCCCACACCGGGACATCCTACGAGCAGTACTTC. It is translated as CAISGPHTGTSYEQYF. V and J are TRBV10-3 and TRBJ2-7; tentative D call: TRBD1 (6 bases). V was cut by 4 bases and J by 1 base, with 17 bases left in between. The CDR3 spans 16 residues. The V gene's germline CDR1 is ENHRY and CDR2 SYGVKD.

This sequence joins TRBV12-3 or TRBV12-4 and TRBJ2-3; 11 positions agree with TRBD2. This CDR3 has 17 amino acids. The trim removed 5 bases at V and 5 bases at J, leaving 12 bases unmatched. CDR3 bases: TGTGCCAGCAGTCTACCTCAACTAGCGGGAGTAGTAGATACGCAGTATTTT. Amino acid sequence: CASSLPQLAGVVDTQYF.

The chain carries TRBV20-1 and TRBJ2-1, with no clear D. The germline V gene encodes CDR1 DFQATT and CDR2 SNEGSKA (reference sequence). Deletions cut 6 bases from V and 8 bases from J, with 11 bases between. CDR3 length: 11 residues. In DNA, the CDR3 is TGCAGTGCGGCGGTGGGTTATGAGCAGTTCTTC. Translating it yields CSAAVGYEQFF.

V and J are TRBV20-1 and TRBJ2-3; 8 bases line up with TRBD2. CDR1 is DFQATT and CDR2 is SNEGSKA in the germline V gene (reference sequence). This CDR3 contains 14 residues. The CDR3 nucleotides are TGCACCGGCGGCGGGGGGTGGGGCACAGATACGCAGTATTTT. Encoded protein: CTGGGGWGTDTQYF.

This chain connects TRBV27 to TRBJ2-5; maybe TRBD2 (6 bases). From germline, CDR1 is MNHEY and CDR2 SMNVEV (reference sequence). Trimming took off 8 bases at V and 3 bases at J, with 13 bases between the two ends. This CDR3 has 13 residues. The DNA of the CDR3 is TGTGCCAGCCGGCCGGCTAGCGAAGAGACCCAGTACTTC. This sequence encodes CASRPASEETQYF.

The CDR3 DNA reads TGCGCCAGCAGCTTGGCGGTCACAGGCGTGGGCCGGTACAATGAGCAGTTCTTC. Its translation is CASSLAVTGVGRYNEQFF. This chain connects TRBV5-1 to TRBJ2-1; tentatively, D is TRBD1 (5 bases). V dropped 0 bases and J dropped 4 bases, with 20 bases sitting between them. Germline values: CDR1 SGHRS, CDR2 YFSETQ. The CDR3 has 18 residues. Variable domain in full (rest from reference TRBV5-1 and TRBJ2-1): KAGVTQTPRYLIKTRGQQVTLSCSPISGHRSVSWYQQTPGQGLQFLFEYFSETQRNKGNFPGRFSGRQFSNSRSEMNVSTLELGDSALYLCASSLAVTGVGRYNEQFFGPGTRLTVL.

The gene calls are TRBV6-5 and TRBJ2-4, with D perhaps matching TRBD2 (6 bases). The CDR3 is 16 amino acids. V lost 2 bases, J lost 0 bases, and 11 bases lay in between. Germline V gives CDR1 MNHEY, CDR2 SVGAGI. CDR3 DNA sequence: TGTGCCAGCAGTTACCTCGGGACTGGAGCCAAAAACATTCAGTACTTC. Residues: CASSYLGTGAKNIQYF.

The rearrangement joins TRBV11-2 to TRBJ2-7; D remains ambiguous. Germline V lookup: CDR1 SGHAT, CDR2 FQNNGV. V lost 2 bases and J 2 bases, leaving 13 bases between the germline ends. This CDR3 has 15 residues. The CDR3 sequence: CASSLYPNYPYEQYF. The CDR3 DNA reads TGTGCCAGCAGCTTATACCCGAACTATCCCTACGAGCAGTACTTC.

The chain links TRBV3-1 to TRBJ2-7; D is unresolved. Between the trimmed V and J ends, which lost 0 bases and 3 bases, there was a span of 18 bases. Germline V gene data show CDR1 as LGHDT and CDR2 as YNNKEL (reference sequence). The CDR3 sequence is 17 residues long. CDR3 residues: CASSQEGFVAPVYEQYF. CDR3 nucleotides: TGTGCCAGCAGCCAAGAAGGGTTTGTGGCGCCGGTCTACGAGCAGTACTTC.

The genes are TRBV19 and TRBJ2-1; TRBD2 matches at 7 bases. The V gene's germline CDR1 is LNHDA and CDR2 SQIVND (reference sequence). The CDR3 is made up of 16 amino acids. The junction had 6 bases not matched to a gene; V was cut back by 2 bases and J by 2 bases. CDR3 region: CASSIRGTSAYNEQFF. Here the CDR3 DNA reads TGTGCCAGTAGTATACGCGGTACTAGCGCCTACAATGAGCAGTTCTTC.